This T cell receptor beta chain was recovered during a study of cytomegalovirus exposure and HLA in healthy donors. Study-wide results and limits: A later analysis linked a missense variant in DCLRE1C to the trimming of TCR beta V and J genes. It was taken for granted in presence/absence analyses that sequencing depth across donors was roughly uniform. An observed cluster of highly shared sequence variants was recorded as a likely sequencing artifact. Earlier analysis found most TCR beta V segments productive about 87% or about 30% of the time.

This clone was seen a few times. No antigen is known for it. The PCR was carried out with 60 Vbeta primers and 13 Jbeta primers. Libraries were prepared by immunoSEQ multiplex PCR; TCRdb keeps only in-frame clonotypes and omits some of them. There are 120,000 or so clones in the sample; about a sixth occur only once, and about 3.1% lies in the top ten. V was shortened by 5 bases and J by 5 bases, with 18 bases between the two germline ends. The germline gives CDR1 SGHTA, CDR2 FQGNSA. CDR3 size: 16 residues. The chain joins TRBV7-2 to TRBJ2-2; D may be TRBD1 (6 bases). Material for sequencing was PBMCs. This TCR was recovered from a female donor in good health and CMV-seropositive. The CDR3: CASSTIAQGRTGELFF. Written as DNA, the CDR3 is TGTGCCAGCAGCACTATTGCACAGGGAAGGACCGGGGAGCTGTTTTTT. The complete variable domain, with remaining parts taken from reference TRBV7-2 and TRBJ2-2, reads GAGVSQSPSNKVTEKGKDVELRCDPISGHTALYWYRQSLGQGLEFLIYFQGNSAPDKSGLPSDRFSAERTGGSVSTLTIQRTQQEDSAVYLCASSTIAQGRTGELFFGEGSRLTVL.